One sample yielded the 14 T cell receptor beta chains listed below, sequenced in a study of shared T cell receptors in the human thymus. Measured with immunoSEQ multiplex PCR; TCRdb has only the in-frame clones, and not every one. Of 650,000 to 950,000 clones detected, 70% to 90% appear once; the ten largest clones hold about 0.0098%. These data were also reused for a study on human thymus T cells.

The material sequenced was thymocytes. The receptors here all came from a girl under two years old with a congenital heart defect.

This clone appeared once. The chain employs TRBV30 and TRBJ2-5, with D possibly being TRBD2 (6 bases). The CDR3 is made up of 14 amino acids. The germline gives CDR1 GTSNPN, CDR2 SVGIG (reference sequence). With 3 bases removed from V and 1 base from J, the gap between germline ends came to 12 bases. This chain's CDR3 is CAWSIAEPQETQYF. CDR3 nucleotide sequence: TGTGCCTGGAGCATAGCGGAGCCCCAAGAGACCCAGTACTTC.

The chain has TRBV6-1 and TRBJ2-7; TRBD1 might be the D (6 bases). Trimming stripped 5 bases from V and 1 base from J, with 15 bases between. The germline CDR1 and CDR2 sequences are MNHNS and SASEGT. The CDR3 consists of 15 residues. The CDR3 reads CASSIQGEHSYEQYF. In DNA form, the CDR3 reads TGTGCCAGCAGTATACAGGGCGAACATTCCTACGAGCAGTACTTC.

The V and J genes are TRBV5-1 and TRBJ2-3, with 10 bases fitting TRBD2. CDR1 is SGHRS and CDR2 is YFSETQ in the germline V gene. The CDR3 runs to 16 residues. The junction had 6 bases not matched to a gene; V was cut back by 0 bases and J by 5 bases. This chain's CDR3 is CASSLERAGGKDTQYF. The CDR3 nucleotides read TGCGCCAGCAGCTTGGAACGAGCGGGGGGGAAAGATACGCAGTATTTT. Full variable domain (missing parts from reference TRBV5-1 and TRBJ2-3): KAGVTQTPRYLIKTRGQQVTLSCSPISGHRSVSWYQQTPGQGLQFLFEYFSETQRNKGNFPGRFSGRQFSNSRSEMNVSTLELGDSALYLCASSLERAGGKDTQYFGPGTRLTVL.

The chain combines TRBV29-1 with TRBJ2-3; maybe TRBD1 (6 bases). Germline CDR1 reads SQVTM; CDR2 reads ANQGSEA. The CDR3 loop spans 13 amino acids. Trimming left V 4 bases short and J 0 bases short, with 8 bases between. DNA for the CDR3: TGCAGCGTTGGGGACAATAGCACAGATACGCAGTATTTT. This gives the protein CSVGDNSTDTQYF.

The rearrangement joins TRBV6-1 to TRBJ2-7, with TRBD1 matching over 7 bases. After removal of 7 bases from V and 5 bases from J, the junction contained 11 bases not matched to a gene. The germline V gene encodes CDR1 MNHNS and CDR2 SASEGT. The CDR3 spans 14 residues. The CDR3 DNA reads TGTGCCAGCACTAAGGACAGGTTTAACCACGAGCAGTACTTC. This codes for CASTKDRFNHEQYF.

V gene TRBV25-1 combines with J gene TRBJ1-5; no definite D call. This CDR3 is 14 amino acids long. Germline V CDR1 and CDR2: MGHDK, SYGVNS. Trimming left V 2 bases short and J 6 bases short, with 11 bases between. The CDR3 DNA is TGTGCCAGCAGTGAACTACGAGGGTCTCAGCCCCAGCATTTT. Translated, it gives CASSELRGSQPQHF. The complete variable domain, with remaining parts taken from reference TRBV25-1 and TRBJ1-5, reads EADIYQTPRYLVIGTGKKITLECSQTMGHDKMYWYQQDPGMELHLIHYSYGVNSTEKGDLSSESTVSRIRTEHFPLTLESARPSHTSQYLCASSELRGSQPQHFGDGTRLSIL.

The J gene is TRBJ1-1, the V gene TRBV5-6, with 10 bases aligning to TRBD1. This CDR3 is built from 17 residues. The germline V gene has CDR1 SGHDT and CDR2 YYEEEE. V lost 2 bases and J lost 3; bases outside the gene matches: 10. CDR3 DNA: TGTGCCAGCAGCTTCGTGACAGGGGGCGATATGGACACTGAAGCTTTCTTT. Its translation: CASSFVTGGDMDTEAFF.

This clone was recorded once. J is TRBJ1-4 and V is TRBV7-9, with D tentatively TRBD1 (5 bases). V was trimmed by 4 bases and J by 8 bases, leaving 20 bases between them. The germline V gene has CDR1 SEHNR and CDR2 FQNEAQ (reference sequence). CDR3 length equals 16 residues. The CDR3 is CASSSTGWTTGEKLFF. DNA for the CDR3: TGTGCCAGCAGCTCCACAGGCTGGACAACTGGAGAAAAACTGTTTTTT.

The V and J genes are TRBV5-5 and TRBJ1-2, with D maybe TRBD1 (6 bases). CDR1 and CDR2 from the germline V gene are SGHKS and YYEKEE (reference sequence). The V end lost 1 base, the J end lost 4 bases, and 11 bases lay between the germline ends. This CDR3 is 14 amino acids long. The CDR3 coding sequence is TGTGCCAGCAGCTTGCAGGGGTCTACCTATGGCTACACCTTC. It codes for CASSLQGSTYGYTF.

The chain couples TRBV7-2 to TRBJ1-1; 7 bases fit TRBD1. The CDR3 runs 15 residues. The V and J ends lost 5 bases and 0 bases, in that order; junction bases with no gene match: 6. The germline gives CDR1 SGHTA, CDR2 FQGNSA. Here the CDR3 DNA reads TGTGCCAGCAGCCGCAGGGACAGCGTGAACACTGAAGCTTTCTTT. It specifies CASSRRDSVNTEAFF.

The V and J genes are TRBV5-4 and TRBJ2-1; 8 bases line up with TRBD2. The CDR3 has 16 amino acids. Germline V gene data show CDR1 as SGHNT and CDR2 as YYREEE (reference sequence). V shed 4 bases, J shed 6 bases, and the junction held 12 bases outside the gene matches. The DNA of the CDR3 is TGTGCCAGCAGCCTAGGGTTGCGGGGGGCCCCCAATGAGCAGTTCTTC. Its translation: CASSLGLRGAPNEQFF.

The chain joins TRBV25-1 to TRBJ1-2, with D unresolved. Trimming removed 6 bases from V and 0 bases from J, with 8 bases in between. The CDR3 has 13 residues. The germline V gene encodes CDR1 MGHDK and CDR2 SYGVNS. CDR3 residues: CASSSKPNYGYTF. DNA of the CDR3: TGTGCCAGCAGCAGTAAACCTAACTATGGCTACACCTTC.

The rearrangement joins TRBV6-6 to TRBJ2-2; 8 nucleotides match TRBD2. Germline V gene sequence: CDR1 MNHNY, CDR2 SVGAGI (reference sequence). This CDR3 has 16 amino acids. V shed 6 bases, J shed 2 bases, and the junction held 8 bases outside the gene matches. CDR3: CASRIGGAYNTGELFF. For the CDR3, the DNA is TGTGCCAGCAGGATCGGGGGGGCATACAACACCGGGGAGCTGTTTTTT.

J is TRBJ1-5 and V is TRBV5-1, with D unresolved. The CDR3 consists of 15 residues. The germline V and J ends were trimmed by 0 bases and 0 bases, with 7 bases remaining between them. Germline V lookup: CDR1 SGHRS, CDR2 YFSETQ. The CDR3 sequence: CASSLDPVSNQPQHF. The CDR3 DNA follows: TGCGCCAGCAGCTTGGACCCGGTTAGCAATCAGCCCCAGCATTTT.